This TCR beta chain was retrieved from a study of shared clonotypes between healthy human individuals. Findings and limits, study-wide: Although depth was large, rarefaction showed that sequencing of the sorted subsets was incomplete. Between several donors, naive CD4 clonotypes were shared at a level of about 5%. Having only a few donors restricted how much genetic and exposure-history diversity was captured.

A note on this clone: Its antigen remains unidentified.

V was shortened by 3 bases and J by 5 bases, with 10 bases between the two germline ends. Looked up from germline, CDR1 is SQVTM and CDR2 is ANQGSEA. The CDR3 has 12 residues. The method was immunoSEQ multiplex PCR; TCRdb's version includes in-frame clones alone and lacks a portion of them. Here the sample spans 2.3 million or so clones, more than 80% being singletons. This chain uses TRBV29-1 with TRBJ2-5; D is unclear. Sample: naive CD4+ T cells from PBMCs. Noted subset: CD45RA+ positively selected. The sequence came from a man younger than 35 in good health. Some clones in this sample may be carry-over from other donors' samples. The CDR3 region has the DNA TGCAGCGTTGAGGATAGTTGGGAGACCCAGTACTTC. Translating it yields CSVEDSWETQYF.